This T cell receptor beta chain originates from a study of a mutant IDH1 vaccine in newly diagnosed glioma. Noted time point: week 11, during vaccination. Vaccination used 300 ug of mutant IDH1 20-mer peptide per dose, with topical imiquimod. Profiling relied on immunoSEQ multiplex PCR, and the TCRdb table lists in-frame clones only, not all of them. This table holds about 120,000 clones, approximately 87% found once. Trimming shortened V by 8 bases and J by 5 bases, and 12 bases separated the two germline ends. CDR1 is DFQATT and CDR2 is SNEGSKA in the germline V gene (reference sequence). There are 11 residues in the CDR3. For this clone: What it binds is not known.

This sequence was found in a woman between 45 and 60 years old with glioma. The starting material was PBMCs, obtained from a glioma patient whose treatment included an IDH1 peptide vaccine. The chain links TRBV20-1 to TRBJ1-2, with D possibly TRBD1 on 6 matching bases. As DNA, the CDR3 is TGCAGTCTGATTCAGGGGTATGGCTACACCTTC. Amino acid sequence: CSLIQGYGYTF.